The rows below give T cell receptor beta chains drawn from one sample of a study of blood T cells in healthy people across ages. MiXCR, run by TCRdb on the 5' RACE reads, gives a single entry per CDR3 protein. The sample contains about a million distinct CDR3 sequences, roughly 50% of which appear only once. Material for sequencing was blood. The origin of the receptors is a woman between 55 and 75 years old in good health. CDR3s include the opening cysteine and the closing phenylalanine or tryptophan. The D gene is left open where the match is weak. Clone size appears in some rows only: once, few, many, or a class for an expanded clone.

D gene | clone size | J gene | V gene | CDR3 DNA | CDR3 protein
NA | NA | TRBJ2-5 | TRBV11-2 | TGTGCCAGCAGCTTAGATATCGCGCAAGAGACCCAGTACTTC | CASSLDIAQETQYF
TRBD1 | NA | TRBJ1-2 | TRBV7-9 | TGTGCCAGCAGCTCCGGGACAGCCCTATACGGCTACACCTTC | CASSSGTALYGYTF
NA | few | TRBJ2-3 | TRBV12-3/TRBV12-4 | TGTGCCAGCAGTTCGGAGAATACGCCCAATACGCAGTATTTT | CASSSENTPNTQYF
NA | NA | TRBJ1-2 | TRBV3-1 | TGTGCCAGCAGCCATCCGGACATGGGGTATGGCTACACCTTC | CASSHPDMGYGYTF
NA | once | TRBJ1-5 | TRBV20-1 | TGCAGTGCTAACCGACAGATTTATAGCAATCAGCCCCAGCATTTT | CSANRQIYSNQPQHF
NA | few | TRBJ2-4 | TRBV9 | TGTGCCAGCAGCCCACCGTTCGGCAGAGCCAAAAACATTCAGTACTTC | CASSPPFGRAKNIQYF
TRBD2 | once | TRBJ2-7 | TRBV20-1 | TGCAGTGCAAACGCTAAAGCGGGAGCGGTATACGAGCAGTACTTC | CSANAKAGAVYEQYF
NA | NA | TRBJ2-1 | TRBV20-1 | TGCAGGATCCCTAACCCTGCGGGTGATGAGCAGTTCTTC | CRIPNPAGDEQFF
TRBD1 | NA | TRBJ2-7 | TRBV5-1 | TGCGCCAGCAGCTTGGAGGGGGCTATGCACGAGCAGTACTTC | CASSLEGAMHEQYF
TRBD2 | NA | TRBJ2-7 | TRBV20-1 | TGCAGTGCTAGAGACAGACGAGCGGGGGCCGGCGAGCAGTACTTC | CSARDRRAGAGEQYF
NA | NA | TRBJ2-3 | TRBV20-1 | TGCAGTGCTAGGTACAGGGAAAATACGCAGTATTTT | CSARYRENTQYF
NA | NA | TRBJ2-1 | TRBV10-3 | TGTGCCATCAGTGGAGACCTACGGAGGGGGACCAATGAGCAGTTCTTC | CAISGDLRRGTNEQFF
NA | NA | TRBJ1-5 | TRBV28 | TGTGCCAGCAGTTTTCATGGGGTCCATCAGCCCCAGCATTTT | CASSFHGVHQPQHF
NA | many | TRBJ2-3 | TRBV7-9 | TGTGCCAGCAGCCGATTAACCGGGACTACAGATACGCAGTATTTT | CASSRLTGTTDTQYF
NA | NA | TRBJ2-5 | TRBV20-1 | TGCAGTGCTAGAACCGCCAAGGGACAAGAGACCCAGTACTTC | CSARTAKGQETQYF
NA | NA | TRBJ2-7 | TRBV20-1 | TGCAGTGCTCAGGGGCAGGGGGGAAACTACGAGCAGTACTTC | CSAQGQGGNYEQYF